This T cell receptor (beta chain) was recorded in a study of spatial heterogeneity in lung cancer. Study in general: Sequencing consistently turned up more beta-chain sequences than alpha-chain sequences. Whole-study findings and limits: Counts of expanded alpha and beta TCRs within tumors tracked the tumor nonsynonymous mutation count. Expanded TCRs classified as ubiquitous or regional were counted, and these counts tracked ubiquitous and regional nonsynonymous mutations, respectively.

Time point of the sample: sample taken at primary tumor resection. Carried by each TCR cDNA molecule was a unique molecular identifier. TCRdb itself ran the 5' RACE reads through MiXCR, one entry per CDR3 protein. The sample consists of more than 20,000 distinct CDR3 sequences, approximately 2.8% of them appearing once. With V trimmed by 6 bases and J by 7 bases, 11 bases remained unmatched. The germline gives CDR1 MGHRA, CDR2 YSYEKL. CDR3 size: 16 residues. This clonotype was seen at least ten times. Its specificity is not known. J is TRBJ2-1 and V is TRBV4-1; 11 positions match TRBD2. The sequence came from a male donor with early-stage non-small cell lung cancer. The sequences come from lung tumor tissue, collected at surgery. CDR3 in amino acids: CASRGQGSGRVNEQFF. The CDR3, as DNA: TGCGCCAGCAGGGGGCAAGGTAGCGGGAGGGTTAATGAGCAGTTCTTC.